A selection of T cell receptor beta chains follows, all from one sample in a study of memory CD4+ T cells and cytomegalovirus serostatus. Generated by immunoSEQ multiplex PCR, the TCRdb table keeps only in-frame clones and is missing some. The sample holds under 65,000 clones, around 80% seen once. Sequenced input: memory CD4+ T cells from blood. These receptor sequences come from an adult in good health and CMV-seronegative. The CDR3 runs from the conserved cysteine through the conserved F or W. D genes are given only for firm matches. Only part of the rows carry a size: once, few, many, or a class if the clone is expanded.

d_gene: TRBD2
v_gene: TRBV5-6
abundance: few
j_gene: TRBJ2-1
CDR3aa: CASSSTNGLARGEQFF
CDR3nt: TGTGCCAGCAGCTCCACCAATGGACTAGCCAGGGGTGAGCAGTTCTTC

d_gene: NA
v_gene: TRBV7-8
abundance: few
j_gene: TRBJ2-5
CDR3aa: CASSLATGTQYF
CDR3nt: TGTGCCAGCAGCTTAGCTACCGGGACCCAGTACTTC

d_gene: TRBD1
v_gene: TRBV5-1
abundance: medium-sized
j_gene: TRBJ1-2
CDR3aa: CASSTGTGYSGYTF
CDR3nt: TGCGCCAGCAGCACCGGGACAGGGTATAGCGGCTACACCTTC

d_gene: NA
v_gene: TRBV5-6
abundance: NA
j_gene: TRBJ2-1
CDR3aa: CASSFGDGYNEQFF
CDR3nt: TGTGCCAGCAGCTTTGGGGATGGTTACAATGAGCAGTTCTTC

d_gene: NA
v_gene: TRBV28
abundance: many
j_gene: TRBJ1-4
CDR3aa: CASSSRGWDEKLFF
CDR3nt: TGTGCCAGCAGTTCACGGGGTTGGGATGAAAAACTGTTTTTT

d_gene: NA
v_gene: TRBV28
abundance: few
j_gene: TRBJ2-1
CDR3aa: CASSPEWGSYNEQFF
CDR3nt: TGTGCCAGCAGTCCTGAATGGGGTTCCTACAATGAGCAGTTCTTC

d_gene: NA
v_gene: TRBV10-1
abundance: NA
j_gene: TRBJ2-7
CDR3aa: CASSNQEYEQYF
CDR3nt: TGCGCCAGCAGCAATCAGGAATACGAGCAGTACTTC

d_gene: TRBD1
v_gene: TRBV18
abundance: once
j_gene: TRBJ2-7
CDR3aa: CASSPFRGDRGSYEQYF
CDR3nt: TGTGCCAGCTCACCATTTCGGGGGGACAGGGGCTCCTACGAGCAGTACTTC

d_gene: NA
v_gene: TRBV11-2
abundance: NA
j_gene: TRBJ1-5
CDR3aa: CASSPGTVGNQPQHF
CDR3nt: TGTGCCAGCAGCCCCGGCACAGTGGGCAATCAGCCCCAGCATTTT

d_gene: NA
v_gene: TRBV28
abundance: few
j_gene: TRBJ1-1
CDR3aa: CASSFRRGGEAFF
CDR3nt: TGTGCCAGCAGTTTTCGGAGGGGGGGTGAAGCTTTCTTT

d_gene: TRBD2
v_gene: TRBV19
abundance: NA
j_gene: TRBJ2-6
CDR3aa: CASTPTPGRGSGANVLTF
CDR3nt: TGTGCCAGTACCCCAACGCCGGGGCGGGGGTCTGGGGCCAACGTCCTGACTTTC

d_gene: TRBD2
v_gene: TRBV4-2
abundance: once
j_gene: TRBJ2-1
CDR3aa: CASSQEWTSGEFF
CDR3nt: TGTGCCAGCAGCCAAGAATGGACTAGCGGGGAGTTCTTC

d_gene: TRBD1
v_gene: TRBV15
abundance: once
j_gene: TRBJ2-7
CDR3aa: CATSRDRQGHEQYF
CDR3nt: TGTGCCACCAGCAGAGATCGACAGGGACACGAGCAGTACTTC

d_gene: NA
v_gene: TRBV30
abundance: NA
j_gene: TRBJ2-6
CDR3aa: CAWTTGGANVLTF
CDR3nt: TGTGCCTGGACTACTGGTGGGGCCAACGTCCTGACTTTC

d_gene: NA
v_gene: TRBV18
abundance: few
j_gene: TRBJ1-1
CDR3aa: CASSTRGMDTEAFF
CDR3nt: TGTGCCAGCTCTACTCGGGGGATGGACACTGAAGCTTTCTTT

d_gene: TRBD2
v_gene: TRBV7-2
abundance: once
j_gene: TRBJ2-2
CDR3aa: CASSLQPAGDTGELFF
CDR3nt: TGTGCCAGCAGCTTACAGCCAGCGGGAGACACCGGGGAGCTGTTTTTT

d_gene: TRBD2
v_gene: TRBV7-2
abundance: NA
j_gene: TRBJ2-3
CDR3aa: CASTTWGGVTDTQYF
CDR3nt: TGTGCCAGCACCACGTGGGGGGGAGTCACAGATACGCAGTATTTT

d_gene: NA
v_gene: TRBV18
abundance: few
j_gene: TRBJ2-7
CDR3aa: CASSPAEGVEQYF
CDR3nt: TGTGCCAGCTCACCGGCCGAGGGGGTGGAGCAGTACTTC

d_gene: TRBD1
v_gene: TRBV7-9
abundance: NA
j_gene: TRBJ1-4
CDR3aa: CASSTQTGTGPGGEKLFF
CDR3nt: TGTGCCAGCAGCACTCAAACCGGGACAGGGCCGGGGGGTGAAAAACTGTTTTTT

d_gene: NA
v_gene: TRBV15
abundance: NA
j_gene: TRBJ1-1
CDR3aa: CATSRDKRFHTEAFF
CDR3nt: TGTGCCACCAGCAGAGATAAAAGGTTTCACACTGAAGCTTTCTTT

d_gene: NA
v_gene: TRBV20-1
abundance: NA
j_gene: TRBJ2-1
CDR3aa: CSAKTDWEQFF
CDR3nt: TGCAGTGCCAAGACAGACTGGGAGCAGTTCTTC

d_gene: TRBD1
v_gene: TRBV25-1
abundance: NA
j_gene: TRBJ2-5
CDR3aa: CASSGDRGRQETQYF
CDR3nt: TGTGCCAGCAGTGGGGACAGGGGGAGACAAGAGACCCAGTACTTC